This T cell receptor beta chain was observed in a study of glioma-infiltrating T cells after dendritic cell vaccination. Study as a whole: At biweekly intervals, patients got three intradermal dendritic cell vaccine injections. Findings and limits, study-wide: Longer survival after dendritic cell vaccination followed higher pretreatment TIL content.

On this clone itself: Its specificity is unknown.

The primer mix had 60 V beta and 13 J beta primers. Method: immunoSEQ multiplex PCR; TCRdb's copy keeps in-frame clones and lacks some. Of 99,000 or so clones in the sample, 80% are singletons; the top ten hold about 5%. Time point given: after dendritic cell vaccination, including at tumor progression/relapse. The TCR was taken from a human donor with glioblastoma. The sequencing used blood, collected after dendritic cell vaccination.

CDR3 in amino acids: CASSLYPTGLEYGYTF. Written as DNA, the CDR3 is TGTGCCAGCAGTTTATACCCGACAGGGCTCGAGTATGGCTACACCTTC. The rearrangement joins TRBV27 to TRBJ1-2; 7 bases align to TRBD1. CDR1 is MNHEY and CDR2 is SMNVEV in the germline V gene (reference sequence). The CDR3 loop spans 16 amino acids. Trimming took 1 base from V and 5 from J; bases not matched to a gene: 10.